This TCR beta chain was sequenced for a study of regulatory T cells in long-lasting Graves disease. V was pared by 3 bases and J by 2 bases, with 11 bases between. CDR3 size: 13 residues. Germline CDR1 and CDR2: GTSNPN and SVGIG (reference sequence). This clonotype appeared many times. Time point described: newly diagnosed GD, antithyroid drugs for less than 3 months. After RNA was extracted from PBMCs, the TCR library was made from it. An endocrinology unit in Xi'an, China, supplied the patients. Researchers made TCR beta libraries by using iRepertoire HTBI primers and running Arm-PCR on CDR3 regions. TCRdb itself ran the multiplex PCR reads through MiXCR, one entry per CDR3 protein. The repertoire holds about 560,000 distinct CDR3 sequences, about 16% seen once, with around 11% in the top ten. This sample was shared with a second study, whose subject was T cells in Graves' hyperthyroidism and ophthalmopathy.

This chain joins TRBV30 and TRBJ2-7; possible D gene TRBD2, 7 bases. The starting material was peripheral blood mononuclear cells (PBMCs), obtained at new diagnosis, from a patient treated with antithyroid drugs. This TCR came from a man aged 18-30 years with Graves disease. The CDR3 DNA reads as TGTGCCTGGAGGGTGCGGGGGCCCTACGAGCAGTACTTC. The encoded protein is CAWRVRGPYEQYF.